This entry concerns a single T cell receptor (beta chain). The antigen this receptor binds is unknown. Base qualities are not recorded, but no much larger clone differs from it by a single base. CDR1 and CDR2, per the germline V gene, are MNHEY and SVGAGI. The CDR3, cysteine through phenylalanine, is 14 amino acids long. Left in the record is the CDR3 DNA by itself, 42 bases read in frame from the first base. Germline trimming amounts to 6 bases on V and 3 bases on J, with 7 as the count of junction bases outside the gene matches. These data come from a study of glioma-infiltrating T cells after dendritic cell vaccination listed by TCRdb under 2016. Turning to the overall study: A cohort of about 15 glioblastoma patients from Phase I and II dendritic cell vaccination trials was included, of whom 9 were newly diagnosed and 6 had recurrent disease. To make the vaccine, monocyte-derived dendritic cells were cultured for under eight days with IL-4 and GM-CSF and then pulsed overnight with autologous tumor lysate. In glioblastoma patients vaccinated with dendritic cells, deep sequencing of TCR beta CDR3 regions served to measure tumor-infiltrating lymphocyte content and to compare repertoires between tumor and blood. Autologous tumor lysate-pulsed dendritic cell vaccination was administered to the patients between the early 2000s and the early 2010s. Each patient got three intradermal injections of the dendritic cell vaccine, spaced at biweekly intervals, in the arm below the axilla. TCR sequencing metrics, including TIL content and tumor-blood repertoire overlap, were correlated with survival after dendritic cell vaccination. The study at large found these results: The three-group TCR overlap response model was characterized as speculative, and prospective validation of the model was stated to be required. Higher estimated pretreatment TIL content predicted longer time to progression and overall survival after dendritic cell vaccination. TCR clonality showed no direct relationship with survival, which suggests that a diverse polyclonal response may matter. The cohort was small and heterogeneous, and full blood and tumor sets were available for few patients, with initial-recurrent tumor pairs available for even fewer patients.

The immunoSEQ assay amplified TCRB CDR3 regions from 1.5 to 2.5 micrograms of genomic DNA, or from all available DNA when less than that amount was available. The multiplex PCR employed 60 forward primers targeting TCR V beta segments and 13 reverse primers targeting J beta segments. To estimate the number of reads per starting template, synthetic control templates were added to each sample at limiting dilution. The Illumina HiSeq System generated 87 bp sequencing reads. The published analysis was carried out like this. PCR and sequencing errors were removed by merging closely related sequences with a nearest neighbor algorithm. TCR overlap was measured as the percentage of unique tumor TCR beta sequences also present in the same patient's peripheral blood. TCRdb provides this immuneACCESS table in a form limited to in-frame rearrangements. Some clones are lacking; in checked studies, under half of them reflect an unresolved V gene, and why the rest are absent is not known. Clonal size and the V and J genes are those of that table, whereas D and trimming came from the DNA. This sample has 60,000 or so clones in its table, and more than 75% of those were observed once. The top ten clonotypes cover roughly 11% of the sample.

The sample's time point label, in plain terms: after dendritic cell vaccination, including at tumor progression/relapse. To be selected, patients needed enough residual fresh-frozen tumor tissue and more than two years of available survival data. Molecular status otherwise varied across the glioblastoma patients, but none of them carried an isocitrate dehydrogenase mutation. PBMC were collected before vaccination, two weeks after the third vaccination, and at tumor progression when it occurred. The Qiagen DNeasy Blood extraction Kit was used for extraction of genomic DNA. The specimen was blood, collected after dendritic cell vaccination. The TCR originated in a human donor with glioblastoma. The chain is made from TRBV6-5 and TRBJ1-1; TRBD1 aligns with 7 central bases. Read as DNA, the sequence is TGTGCCAGCAGCTACAGGGGCCGGGACACTGAAGCTTTCTTT. Its product reads: CASSYRGRDTEAFF.